The 4 T cell receptor beta chains below all came from one sample that was sequenced in a study of shared clonotypes between healthy human individuals. CD45RO-negative, CCR7-selected cells formed the naive CD8 fraction, which excluded terminally differentiated effector memory CD45RA+ cells. Measured with immunoSEQ multiplex PCR; TCRdb has only the in-frame clones, and not every one. The sample yields hundreds of thousands of clones, approximately 92% seen once. The sequenced sample was naive CD8+ T cells sorted from blood. These receptor sequences come from a man in his thirties or forties in good health.

This chain links TRBV7-9 with TRBJ2-7; D not certain. Germline CDR1 reads SEHNR; CDR2 reads FQNEAQ (reference sequence). The CDR3 spans 15 residues. Trimming removed 2 bases from V and 0 bases from J, with 11 bases in between. The CDR3 region has the DNA TGTGCCAGCAGCTTAAATCCAGCCCGCTCCTACGAGCAGTACTTC. It specifies CASSLNPARSYEQYF.

This chain connects TRBV27 to TRBJ1-5; 7 bases are shared with TRBD1. CDR3 length: 15 amino acids. V shed 5 bases and J 5 bases; nucleotides not matched to a gene: 9. Germline V gene sequence: CDR1 MNHEY, CDR2 SMNVEV (reference sequence). The CDR3 DNA is TGTGCCAGCAGTATTTATGGTACAGGGGATCAGCCCCAGCATTTT. Protein: CASSIYGTGDQPQHF.

This chain joins TRBV28 and TRBJ1-5; D might be TRBD1 (5 bases). Germline CDR1 MDHEN, CDR2 SYDVKM. This CDR3 contains 13 residues. V was pared by 6 bases and J by 8 bases, with 14 bases between. For the CDR3, the DNA is TGTGCCAGCAGCTTAGCAGGGTCGGAGCCCCAGCATTTT. Translation gives CASSLAGSEPQHF.

This chain connects TRBV7-2 to TRBJ2-3, with 8 bases identical to TRBD2. CDR3 length equals 15 residues. V was pared by 4 bases and J by 2 bases, with 5 bases of the junction left unmatched. Germline CDR1 SGHTA, CDR2 FQGNSA. The CDR3 DNA reads TGTGCCAGCAGCTCCACTAGCGGTTACACAGATACGCAGTATTTT. It translates to CASSSTSGYTDTQYF.